This TCR beta chain comes out of a study of cytomegalovirus exposure and HLA in healthy donors (dated by TCRdb to 2016 to 2017). About the full investigation: An earlier analysis of roughly 630 of the donors reported 276 Gb of sequence data and some 100 million unique TCR beta sequences from roughly 180 million T cells. Typing coverage differed by locus: A, B, C, DRB1 and DQB1 were typed in about 629-640 donors, DQA1 in 522, DPA1 in over 600, and DPB1 in just under 490. An earlier analysis of a few hundred of the donors applied high-throughput TCR beta sequencing to assess whether each TCR beta V gene segment acted as functional or pseudogenic. Class I and class II HLA loci were covered by the typing at four-digit resolution. Donor age, sex, ethnicity and CMV serostatus were compiled alongside the repertoire data. In addition to the first cohort of approximately 670 subjects, a separate validation cohort of 100 to 150 different subjects was used. The genetic ancestry cluster associated with self-reported Caucasian donors included roughly four fifths of the 398 genotyped donors. All discovery cohort repertoires had been generated using a single sequencing platform. In the later analysis, no new phenotypic data were used to find candidate immune exposures; instead, reliance was placed on TCR beta sequences and their occurrence across donors. Four to six DR-DQ haplotypes were handled as single units for association and clustering, since linkage in the cohort was strong. Genome-wide SNP genotypes for about 65% of the 666 donors were used in a later genetic analysis, which treated that subset as a discovery cohort. Across approximately 400 genotyped donors of the cohort, an average of approximately 240,000 unique TCR beta nucleotide sequences per donor were sequenced, and roughly 20% of those sequences were non-productive. Approximately 300 gigabases of sequencing data and 70 million to 85 million unique TCR sequences were included in an early release covering roughly 600 HLA-typed donors. High-throughput TCR immunosequencing, statistical association of individual TCRs with disease status, and machine learning were combined to predict cytomegalovirus infection status. Using immunosequencing, the study profiled T cell repertoires from 500 to 800 subjects and related those repertoires to cytomegalovirus serostatus. In a later analysis, previously published TCR beta repertoires from 500 to 750 donors were re-analyzed and high-resolution HLA genotyping was added so that TCR occurrence patterns could be studied. The study aimed to test whether cataloging public T cell receptors could reveal signatures of past pathogen exposure. Findings and caveats that apply to the study as a whole: A later genetic analysis reported fewer N-insertions in productive TCRs among donors in an Asian-associated ancestry cluster than the approximately 700-donor mean. Assigning TCR associations to individual alleles was difficult when HLA alleles, especially DR and DQ, strongly co-occurred. Linkage disequilibrium might explain the correlated functional status among segregating V segments, but an unknown experimental factor could not be excluded. A further reported finding was that TCR beta sequences accurately predicted the HLA-A and HLA-B alleles for most subjects in the first cohort. Cytomegalovirus status was reported to be diagnosed by the classifier with high specificity and sensitivity in both the original and validation cohorts. This cohort had only TCR beta chains sequenced, and the lack of alpha or paired-chain data limited which features could be detected. In vitro tests confirmed that a few of the cytomegalovirus-associated TCR beta chains recognize cytomegalovirus antigens. Broadly in line with IMGT annotations, most TCR beta V segments showed up in productive rearrangements about 87% or about 30% of the time in an earlier analysis of under 700 of the donors. In a later analysis, TCR association rates were found to vary across HLA loci, with the most associated TCRs seen for DRB1 alleles and the fewest for HLA-C alleles. Roughly uniform sequencing depth across donors was assumed in presence/absence analyses, although this assumption may not hold. A group of highly shared sequence variants was considered likely to be a technical artifact of the sequencing pipeline. Compared with equally common non-associated chains, HLA-associated TCR beta chains in a later analysis were more clonally expanded and had lower generation probabilities. The 87-base-pair reads could not distinguish some IMGT-functional V segments, including TRBV6-2 and TRBV6-3, so those segments were excluded. The authors suggested that the approach could potentially be generalized to other disease states and immunological phenotypes. At a false discovery rate of 0.05, a later analysis linked fewer than 20,000 TCR beta sequences to specific HLA alleles. Because counts were too low, roughly 16 rarely observed V segments, including chromosome 9 orphons, were excluded from the earlier analysis of 587 of the donors. Most CMV-associated TCR beta chains appeared to be HLA-restricted in a later analysis, and the HLA associations seemed to be driven largely by CMV exposure. V-gene and J-gene trimming of TCR beta chains was associated with a missense DCLRE1C variant in a later genetic analysis, and the association was replicated in an independent cohort. According to a later analysis, parvovirus B19, influenza, CMV and Epstein-Barr virus appeared linked to several top co-occurrence clusters. Because HLA typing was missing for some donors at each locus, association tests included only the typed subset. The only immune exposure information available for the cohort was CMV serostatus. While some public TCRs were present in many individuals, most TCR sequences turned up only very rarely across donors. The study gave a list of over 150 TCR beta chains associated with cytomegalovirus.

In total, roughly 670 healthy bone marrow donors made up the cohort. At the time of sampling, every cohort member was nominally healthy, though immune exposures that went unrecorded were likely present. The donor was CMV seropositive and belonged to the group of some 290 seropositive cohort members. A peripheral blood sample was provided by each donor, and peripheral blood mononuclear cells were used for TCR beta sequencing. The Qiagen DNeasy Blood Extraction Kit was used to extract genomic DNA from the blood cell samples. The library was prepared using the immunoSEQ multiplex PCR assay. For the multiplex PCR, a mixture combining 60 forward primers for TCR Vbeta segments and 13 reverse primers for TCR Jbeta segments was used. A multiplex PCR assay on genomic DNA amplified the CDR3 region of rearranged TCR beta genes. Amplified TCR beta libraries were sequenced as 87-base-pair reads on the Illumina HiSeq System. The authors processed their data as follows. Across the 666 repertoires, a later analysis counted tens of millions of unique TCR beta chains, 9.5 million to 13 million of which were shared by at least two donors. To remove PCR and sequencing errors, raw reads were error-corrected and collapsed into unique sequences using a nearest-neighbor algorithm that merged closely related sequences. CDR3 sequences were aligned to IMGT reference sequences to assign V, D and J gene segments. For a sequence to be retained, a match of at least six nucleotides to both a V gene segment and a J gene segment was required. Rearrangements were classified as productive when the CDR3 lacked stop codons and remained in frame with V and J, and all other rearrangements were classified as non-productive. Following IMGT convention, CDR3 was defined as the stretch from the second conserved V-encoded cysteine to the conserved J-encoded phenylalanine. In an earlier analysis of some 550 of the donors, sequences lacking an unambiguous match to a single V gene segment were excluded. An earlier analysis of several hundred of the donors called V segments functional above 56.7% productive rearrangements and segregating when the between-donor standard deviation exceeded 5%. A statistical classification framework was developed to diagnose cytomegalovirus status using the catalog of TCR beta chain sequences. In a later analysis, TCR nucleotide sequences were compared against IMGT/GENE-DB human TR gene sequences so that V and J genes could be assigned. A later analysis assigned CDR3 sequences and most-parsimonious VDJ recombination scenarios with the TCRdist pipeline. A later analysis defined each TCR beta chain by its CDR3 amino acid sequence plus V-gene family, and excluded reads lacking a unique V-gene family. In a later analysis, fewer than 650 highly shared, low-generation-probability nucleotide sequences were removed to address suspected cross-contamination and a sequencing artifact. For each public chain, a later analysis derived a clonal expansion index from normalized ranks of inferred template counts within each repertoire. In a later analysis, generation probabilities were computed with a VDJ recombination model fitted to out-of-frame rearrangements, and the resulting probabilities were checked against IGoR. Hypergeometric tests were used in a later analysis to score TCR-TCR, TCR-HLA and TCR-CMV co-occurrence, with a repertoire-size bias correction applied to the TCR pairs. False discovery rates were estimated in a later analysis by permuting HLA or CMV assignments 20 times. A later analysis grouped co-occurring TCRs with DBSCAN, adding TCRdist sequence similarity when clustering within HLA-allele-positive subsets. Co-occurrence clustering excluded repertoires with fewer than 30,000 or more than 120,000 public chains, plus five with anomalous nucleotide sharing. In its TCRdb copy, this immuneACCESS table keeps in-frame sequences only and misses some clones. Where compared with another copy, unresolved V genes explain less than half of these, and the others have no known cause. The V and J calls and clone size are taken from that table; D and trimming were inferred from the DNA. The sample table contains some 14,000 clones; only one count was recorded for 55% to 75% of them. The ten most abundant clones make up approximately 17% of the sample.

Cut back by 10 bases and 4 bases, the V and J ends lie 16 bases apart. The CDR3 sequence holds 13 residues, the cysteine and phenylalanine included. The sequence is cut down to CDR3 DNA, 39 bases in frame from base 1. The CDR1 and CDR2 encoded by the germline V gene are SNHLY and FYNNEI. In regard to this clone: There is no known antigen for this receptor. Nothing much larger sits one base from this clone, and base qualities are not available.

The origin of this receptor is a woman aged 45-59 years in good health and CMV-seropositive. Input material: PBMCs. The rearrangement combines TRBV2 with TRBJ2-5, with TRBD2 tentatively as D gene (5 bases match). The bases are TGTGCCACCCGACCCTACGGAGGAGAGACCCAGTACTTC. Its coded protein is CATRPYGGETQYF. The CDR3, completed at both ends by the reference TRBV2 and TRBJ2-5 genes, gives the full variable domain EPEVTQTPSHQVTQMGQEVILRCVPISNHLYFYWYRQILGQKVEFLVSFYNNEISEKSEIFDDQFSVERPDGSNFTLKIRSTKLEDSAMYFCATRPYGGETQYFGPGTRLLVL.